The 5 T cell receptor beta chains presented below share a single source sample, sequenced in a study of T cells after yellow fever vaccination. In TCRdb, the 5' RACE reads were re-called with MiXCR into one record per CDR3 protein. The table has 600,000 to 750,000 distinct CDR3 sequences, around an eighth seen once. The starting material was PBMCs, obtained on the day of the yellow fever booster vaccination. Receptor source: a young man who received the YFV17D yellow fever vaccine.

The chain carries TRBV7-9 and TRBJ2-2; D gene unclear. The CDR3 runs to 14 residues. Germline V gene lookup returns CDR1 SEHNR and CDR2 FQNEAQ (reference sequence). Trimming removed 8 bases from V and 0 bases from J, with 10 bases in between. CDR3 protein: CASALAANTGELFF. The DNA of the CDR3 is TGTGCCAGCGCCCTTGCGGCGAACACCGGGGAGCTGTTTTTT.

Only a few counts were recorded for this clonotype. This chain connects TRBV6-6 to TRBJ2-7; D unclear. The V gene's germline CDR1 is MNHNY and CDR2 SVGAGI (reference sequence). Trimming cost V 6 bases and J 0 bases, with 9 bases left between them. This CDR3 is built from 13 residues. The CDR3 nucleotides read TGTGCCAGCAGCGTGGTGAGCTCCTACGAGCAGTACTTC. Translating gives CASSVVSSYEQYF.

This clonotype came up many times. The rearrangement links TRBV5-1 to TRBJ2-2; no clear D. Germline-derived CDR1 and CDR2 are SGHRS and YFSETQ. The CDR3 totals 14 residues. Between the trimmed V and J ends, which lost 1 base and 0 bases, there was a span of 4 bases. The CDR3 nucleotides read TGCGCCAGCAGCTTGACACCGAACACCGGGGAGCTGTTTTTT. This translates into CASSLTPNTGELFF.

The table lists this clonotype with a few counts. The chain links TRBV10-3 to TRBJ1-1; D not certain. The CDR3 runs 13 residues. Trimming cost V 7 bases and J 1 base, with 10 bases left between them. The germline V gene encodes CDR1 ENHRY and CDR2 SYGVKD. CDR3 protein: CAIKPTENTEAFF. The CDR3 DNA reads TGTGCCATCAAACCTACAGAGAACACTGAAGCTTTCTTT.

In this sample, this clonotype turned up a few times. V and J are TRBV27 and TRBJ1-1; D is possibly TRBD1 (6 bases). V was pared by 8 bases and J by 6 bases, with 19 bases between. Germline CDR1 reads MNHEY; CDR2 reads SMNVEV (reference sequence). The CDR3 length is 14 residues. CDR3 nucleotides: TGTGCCAGCGGAGCCGGGCAGGGGAAGGCTGAAGCTTTCTTT. Protein product: CASGAGQGKAEAFF.